What follows are 14 T cell receptor beta chains derived from one specimen sequenced in a study of CD8+CD57+ T cells in acquired aplastic anemia. The use of genomic DNA as template underpinned the TCR beta VDJ and CDR3 profiling. MiXCR, applied by TCRdb to the reads, yields one record per CDR3 protein. This repertoire shows some 170,000 distinct CDR3 sequences, approximately 44% found once; its top ten account for about 1.1%. The sample consisted of sorted CD4+, CD8+, or CD8+CD57+ T cells (not recorded which) from PBMCs. The source is a human donor in good health.

This clonotype was seen many times. The chain links TRBV24-1 to TRBJ1-2; D ambiguous. Germline-derived CDR1 and CDR2 are KGHDR and SFDVKD. The CDR3 is 15 residues long. V gave up 4 bases and J gave up 5 bases, with 16 bases separating them. The CDR3 region is CATSEGTSVSYGYTF. CDR3 nucleotides: TGTGCCACCAGTGAAGGCACATCGGTGTCGTATGGCTACACCTTC.

This clonotype was detected many times. V gene TRBV19 combines with J gene TRBJ2-2; D tentatively reads TRBD1 or TRBD2 (5 bases each). Per germline, CDR1 LNHDA and CDR2 SQIVND (reference sequence). The CDR3 is made up of 13 amino acids. V was cut by 4 bases and J by 5 bases, with 8 bases left in between. This CDR3 is CASSKGRTGELFF. CDR3 coding DNA: TGTGCCAGTAGTAAGGGGAGAACCGGGGAGCTGTTTTTT.

This clonotype appeared many times. The chain employs TRBV19 and TRBJ2-3; 7 bases agree with TRBD1. The CDR3 loop spans 12 amino acids. The germline V gene has CDR1 LNHDA and CDR2 SQIVND (reference sequence). With 9 bases clipped from V and 4 bases from J, the junction kept 4 bases outside the gene matches. In DNA, the CDR3 is TGTGCCAGCCGACAGGGATCAGATACGCAGTATTTT. Protein sequence: CASRQGSDTQYF. The full variable domain, in which reference TRBV19 and TRBJ2-3 provide the parts outside the CDR3, is DGGITQSPKYLFRKEGQNVTLSCEQNLNHDAMYWYRQDPGQGLRLIYYSQIVNDFQKGDIAEGYSVSREKKESFPLTVTSAQKNPTAFYLCASRQGSDTQYFGPGTRLTVL.

At least ten counts were recorded for this clonotype. This chain connects TRBV7-9 to TRBJ1-2; D ambiguous. This CDR3 is 13 amino acids long. Germline V CDR1 and CDR2: SEHNR, FQNEAQ (reference sequence). V was clipped by 5 bases and J by 6 bases, with 13 bases between them. CDR3 amino acids: CASSALSGNGYTF. The CDR3 coding sequence is TGTGCCAGCAGCGCCCTGTCGGGGAATGGCTACACCTTC.

The rearrangement uses TRBV12-3 or TRBV12-4 and TRBJ1-2; 8 bases fit TRBD1. Trimming took 7 bases from V and 5 from J; bases not matched to a gene: 6. The CDR3 totals 13 residues. The CDR3 DNA reads as TGTGCCAGCAACGCGGACAGGGAATATGGCTACACCTTC. It translates to CASNADREYGYTF.

This chain links TRBV2 with TRBJ2-1, with a tentative D call TRBD2 (5 bases). This CDR3 is 14 amino acids long. Germline V gene sequence: CDR1 SNHLY, CDR2 FYNNEI. V lost 8 bases and J lost 1, with 12 bases in between. The CDR3 region has the DNA TGTGCCAGCGGGGAACGAGGGTCCTACAATGAGCAGTTCTTC. Amino acid sequence: CASGERGSYNEQFF.

The chain has TRBV10-3 and TRBJ2-2, with 7 bases identical to TRBD1. From germline, CDR1 is ENHRY and CDR2 SYGVKD. Trimming cost V 11 bases and J 0 bases; bases outside gene matches: 3. The CDR3 is made up of 13 amino acids. CDR3 protein: CASQGANTGELFF. CDR3 coding DNA: TGTGCCTCGCAGGGGGCGAACACCGGGGAGCTGTTTTTT.

This clonotype was counted ten times or more. The chain is built from TRBV19 and TRBJ2-1; either TRBD1 or TRBD2 may fit D (5 bases each). The length of the CDR3 is 15 residues. Germline loops: CDR1 LNHDA, CDR2 SQIVND (reference sequence). V was shortened by 5 bases and J by 0 bases, with 11 bases between the two germline ends. The DNA of the CDR3 is TGTGCCAGTAGTCGGGGCACGATCTCCTACAATGAGCAGTTCTTC. Translation: CASSRGTISYNEQFF.

This clonotype was detected ten times or more. The chain joins TRBV6-5 to TRBJ2-3; D unresolved. There are 14 residues in the CDR3. CDR1 is MNHEY, CDR2 SVGAGI, per germline. V was cut by 6 bases and J by 5 bases, with 15 bases left in between. DNA for the CDR3: TGTGCCAGCAGCCCCCTCAATAGCCTAGATACGCAGTATTTT. Translation gives CASSPLNSLDTQYF.

This sequence joins TRBV6-1 and TRBJ1-1; a possible D gene is TRBD1 (6 bases). Germline V gene data show CDR1 as MNHNS and CDR2 as SASEGT. The CDR3 spans 14 residues. Trimming removed 6 bases from V and 6 bases from J, with 17 bases in between. The CDR3: CASRGQGTTPEAFF. The CDR3 nucleotides read TGTGCCAGCAGAGGACAAGGGACAACACCTGAAGCTTTCTTT.

In this sample, this clonotype turned up many times. V gene TRBV12-3 or TRBV12-4 combines with J gene TRBJ2-2, with 7 bases fitting TRBD1. The trim removed 7 bases at V and 1 base at J, leaving 6 bases unmatched. The CDR3 consists of 15 residues. The chain's CDR3 is CASIFRGRNTGELFF. The CDR3 region has the DNA TGTGCCAGCATTTTTAGGGGGCGGAACACCGGGGAGCTGTTTTTT.

This sequence joins TRBV29-1 and TRBJ2-1; 7 bases line up with TRBD2. Trimming removed 6 bases from V and 6 bases from J; junction bases left unmatched: 5. The germline V gene encodes CDR1 SQVTM and CDR2 ANQGSEA. The CDR3 covers 12 residues. In DNA form, the CDR3 reads TGCAGCGTCCCACTAGCGACCAATGAGCAGTTCTTC. Its translation is CSVPLATNEQFF.

The chain links TRBV12-3 or TRBV12-4 to TRBJ1-6, with D tentatively TRBD1 (5 bases). The CDR3 extends over 14 amino acids. Trimming took 5 bases from V and 9 from J, leaving 14 bases between them. CDR3 residues: CASSLTQGRSPLHF. CDR3 in DNA: TGTGCCAGCAGTCTAACTCAGGGACGTTCACCCCTCCACTTT.

This clonotype was observed many times. The V and J genes are TRBV7-2 and TRBJ2-1, with a weak D call TRBD2 (6 bases). The V end was cut by 5 bases, the J end by 6 bases, with 20 bases between. The germline gives CDR1 SGHTA, CDR2 FQGNSA. The length of the CDR3 is 16 residues. CDR3 protein: CASSPRGAGSPNEQFF. The CDR3 region has the DNA TGTGCCAGCAGCCCACGTGGGGCGGGGTCCCCCAATGAGCAGTTCTTC. The variable domain in full, completed from reference TRBV7-2 and TRBJ2-1, reads GAGVSQSPSNKVTEKGKDVELRCDPISGHTALYWYRQSLGQGLEFLIYFQGNSAPDKSGLPSDRFSAERTGGSVSTLTIQRTQQEDSAVYLCASSPRGAGSPNEQFFGPGTRLTVL.